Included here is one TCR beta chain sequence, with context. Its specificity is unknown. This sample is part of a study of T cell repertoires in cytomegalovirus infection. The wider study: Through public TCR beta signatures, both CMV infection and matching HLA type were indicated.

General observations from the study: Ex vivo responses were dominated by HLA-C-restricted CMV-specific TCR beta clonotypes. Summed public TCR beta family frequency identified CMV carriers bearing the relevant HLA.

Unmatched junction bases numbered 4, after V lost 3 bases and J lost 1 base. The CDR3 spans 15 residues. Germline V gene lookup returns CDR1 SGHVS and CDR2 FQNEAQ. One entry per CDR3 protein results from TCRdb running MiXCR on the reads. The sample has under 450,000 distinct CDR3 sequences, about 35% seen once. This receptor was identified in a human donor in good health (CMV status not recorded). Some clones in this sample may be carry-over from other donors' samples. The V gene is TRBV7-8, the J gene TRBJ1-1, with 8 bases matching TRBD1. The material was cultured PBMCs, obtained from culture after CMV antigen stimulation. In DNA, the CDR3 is TGTGCCAGCAGCTTCGGACAGGGCGGGAACACTGAAGCTTTCTTT. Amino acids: CASSFGQGGNTEAFF.